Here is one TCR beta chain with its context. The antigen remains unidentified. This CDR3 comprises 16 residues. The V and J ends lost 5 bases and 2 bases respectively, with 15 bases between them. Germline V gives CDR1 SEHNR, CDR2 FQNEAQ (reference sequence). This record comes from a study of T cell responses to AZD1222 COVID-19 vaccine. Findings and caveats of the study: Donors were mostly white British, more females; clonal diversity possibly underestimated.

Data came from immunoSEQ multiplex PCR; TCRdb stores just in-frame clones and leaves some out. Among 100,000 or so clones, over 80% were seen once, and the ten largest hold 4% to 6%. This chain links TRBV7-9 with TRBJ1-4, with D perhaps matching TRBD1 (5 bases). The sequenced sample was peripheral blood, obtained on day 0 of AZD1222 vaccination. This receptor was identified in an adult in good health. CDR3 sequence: CASSTVGGRTNEKLFF. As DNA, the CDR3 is TGTGCCAGCAGCACCGTGGGGGGAAGGACTAATGAAAAACTGTTTTTT.